These 13 T cell receptor beta chains were all obtained from the same sample, sequenced in a study of blood T cell repertoires in COVID-19. Sequenced by immunoSEQ multiplex PCR; TCRdb stores in-frame clones only, minus some. The profile covers approximately 130,000 clones, with more than 70% appearing a single time and 4.3% taken by the ten largest. Sequences were obtained from peripheral blood. The receptors come from a human donor in a cohort sampled during active COVID-19.

The chain couples TRBV5-4 to TRBJ2-5; no firm D call. Trimming shortened V by 4 bases and J by 1 base, and 8 bases separated the two germline ends. Germline-derived CDR1 and CDR2 are SGHNT and YYREEE (reference sequence). The CDR3 sequence is 13 residues long. Here the CDR3 DNA reads TGTGCCAGCAGCGTCCGTTCCCAAGAGACCCAGTACTTC. It specifies CASSVRSQETQYF. The full variable domain, completed using reference TRBV5-4 and TRBJ2-5, is ETGVTQSPTHLIKTRGQQVTLRCSSQSGHNTVSWYQQALGQGPQFIFQYYREEENGRGNFPPRFSGLQFPNYSSELNVNALELDDSALYLCASSVRSQETQYFGPGTRLLVL.

The rearrangement uses TRBV6-5 and TRBJ1-1; 7 bases are shared with TRBD1. The CDR3 extends over 14 amino acids. The germline V gene encodes CDR1 MNHEY and CDR2 SVGAGI. After removal of 7 bases from V and 4 bases from J, the junction contained 9 bases not matched to a gene. The CDR3 loop reads CASNLQGRGTEAFF. The CDR3 DNA reads as TGTGCCAGCAACCTACAGGGGCGCGGCACTGAAGCTTTCTTT.

V and J are TRBV9 and TRBJ2-3, with D hard to call. Germline V CDR1 and CDR2: SGDLS, YYNGEE. The CDR3 is made up of 13 amino acids. Trimming shortened V by 0 bases and J by 5 bases, and 7 bases separated the two germline ends. CDR3 protein: CASSVESGDTQYF. The CDR3 region has the DNA TGTGCCAGCAGCGTAGAGTCGGGAGATACGCAGTATTTT.

V and J are TRBV2 and TRBJ2-1; unclear D gene. Germline CDR1 SNHLY, CDR2 FYNNEI. V shed 7 bases and J shed 9 bases, with 10 bases lying between them. The CDR3 runs 11 residues. The CDR3 DNA is TGTGCCAGCAACACAGACGGTGAGCAGTTCTTC. It translates to CASNTDGEQFF.

The rearrangement links TRBV19 to TRBJ2-7; 8 bases are a match to TRBD2. The length of the CDR3 is 13 residues. V trimming: 2 bases; J trimming: 3 bases; junction bases outside the gene matches: 0. Germline CDR1 is LNHDA and CDR2 is SQIVND (reference sequence). CDR3 protein: CASSIREGYEQYV. CDR3 nucleotides: TGTGCCAGTAGTATACGGGAGGGCTACGAGCAGTACGTC.

The V and J genes are TRBV2 and TRBJ1-2; maybe TRBD1 (6 bases). The germline CDR1 and CDR2 sequences are SNHLY and FYNNEI. Trimming cost V 7 bases and J 8 bases, with 14 bases left between them. The CDR3 runs to 12 residues. The CDR3 DNA is TGTGCCAGCACTTGGACAGAAGGGGGCTACACCTTC. It specifies CASTWTEGGYTF.

The chain employs TRBV6-7 and TRBJ2-7; 7 bases agree with TRBD2. TRBV6-7 is an ORF for which the function is uncertain. There are 15 residues in the CDR3. The J segment lost 4 bases and the V segment lost 10 bases, leaving 16 bases of the junction unmatched. CDR3 DNA sequence: TGTGCCACGTCCAAACCGGACCCGGGGGGTTACGAGCAGTACGTC. This translates into CATSKPDPGGYEQYV.

The rearrangement joins TRBV12-3 or TRBV12-4 to TRBJ1-2, with TRBD1 identical over 7 bases. After removal of 4 bases from V and 3 bases from J, the junction contained 2 bases not matched to a gene. This CDR3 region has 13 residues. CDR3 amino acids: CASSSDRYYGYTF. The CDR3 region has the DNA TGTGCCAGCAGTTCGGACAGGTACTATGGCTACACCTTC.

The chain is built from TRBV2 and TRBJ2-3; D is perhaps TRBD2 (6 bases). Germline assignment: CDR1 SNHLY and CDR2 FYNNEI. This CDR3 has 13 residues. V lost 7 bases to trimming and J lost 12 bases, with 20 bases between them. As DNA, the CDR3 is TGTGCCAGCACTCACTCCGGCGCGGGAACACAGTATTTT. Its protein is CASTHSGAGTQYF. The complete variable domain, with remaining parts taken from reference TRBV2 and TRBJ2-3, reads EPEVTQTPSHQVTQMGQEVILRCVPISNHLYFYWYRQILGQKVEFLVSFYNNEISEKSEIFDDQFSVERPDGSNFTLKIRSTKLEDSAMYFCASTHSGAGTQYFGPGTRLTVL.

The J gene is TRBJ1-2, the V gene TRBV5-1; the D gene is possibly TRBD1 (5 bases). Germline V gives CDR1 SGHRS, CDR2 YFSETQ. Deletions cut 4 bases from V and 7 bases from J, with 17 bases between. CDR3 size: 14 residues. The CDR3 bases are TGCGCCAGCAGCGCCCTGAGCAGGGAAATTGGCTACACCTTC. This encodes CASSALSREIGYTF.

The chain uses TRBV5-1 and TRBJ2-1, with 8 bases identical to TRBD2. This CDR3 spans 16 amino acids. CDR1 and CDR2 (germline): SGHRS, YFSETQ. With 7 bases clipped from V and 0 bases from J, the junction kept 9 bases outside the gene matches. The CDR3 DNA is TGCGCCAGCCGACGAACTAGCGGTAGCTCCTACAATGAGCAGTTCTTC. Its translation is CASRRTSGSSYNEQFF.

The chain couples TRBV11-2 to TRBJ2-4; TRBD2 matches at 13 bases. The ends lost 0 bases at V and 8 bases at J; junction bases unmatched: 4. CDR1 SGHAT and CDR2 FQNNGV come from the germline V gene. The CDR3 is made up of 16 amino acids. CDR3 nucleotide sequence: TGTGCCAGCAGCTTAGATCGGACTAGCGGGAGACACATTCAGTACTTC. It specifies CASSLDRTSGRHIQYF.

V usage is TRBV19 and J usage is TRBJ1-2, with D perhaps matching TRBD1 (5 bases). The germline V and J ends were trimmed by 0 bases and 5 bases, with 10 bases remaining between them. Germline V gives CDR1 LNHDA, CDR2 SQIVND (reference sequence). This CDR3 spans 14 amino acids. The chain's CDR3 is CASSIDGGDYGYTF. The CDR3 coding sequence is TGTGCCAGTAGTATAGATGGGGGGGATTATGGCTACACCTTC.